The T cell receptor (beta chain) described here comes from a study of CD8 T cells in Susac syndrome. Random-hexamer reverse transcription was applied to about 0.5 to 1 ug RNA. TCR beta CDR3 was amplified by immunoSEQ multiplex PCR. This amplification extended across 54 Vbeta and 13 Jbeta segments. Using its own MiXCR run on the immunoSEQ multiplex PCR reads, TCRdb lists one record per CDR3 protein. The repertoire holds some 300,000 distinct CDR3 sequences, with about 88% as singletons. CDR1 and CDR2 (germline): SEHNR, FQNEAQ (reference sequence). Trimming stripped 5 bases from V and 0 bases from J, with 7 bases between. This CDR3 spans 14 amino acids. This clonotype was counted a few times.

This receptor was obtained from a human donor with multiple sclerosis. The V gene is TRBV7-9, the J gene TRBJ1-4; D is possibly TRBD1 (5 bases). What was sequenced was CD8+ T cells from PBMCs. The CDR3 is CASSQTATNEKLFF. In nucleotides, the CDR3 is TGTGCCAGCAGCCAGACAGCAACTAATGAAAAACTGTTTTTT.